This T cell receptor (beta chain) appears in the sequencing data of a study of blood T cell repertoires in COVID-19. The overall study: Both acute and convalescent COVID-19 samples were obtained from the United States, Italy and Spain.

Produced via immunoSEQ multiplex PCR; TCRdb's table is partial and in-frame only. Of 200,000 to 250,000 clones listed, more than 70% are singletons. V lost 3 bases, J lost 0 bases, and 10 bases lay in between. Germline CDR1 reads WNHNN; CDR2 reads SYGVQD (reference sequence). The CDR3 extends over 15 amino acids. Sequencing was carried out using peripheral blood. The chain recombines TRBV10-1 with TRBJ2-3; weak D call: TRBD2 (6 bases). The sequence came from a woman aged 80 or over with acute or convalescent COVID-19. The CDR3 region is CASSDCGGSTDTQYF. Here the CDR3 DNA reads TGCGCCAGCAGTGACTGTGGGGGGAGCACAGATACGCAGTATTTT.